The 20 T cell receptor beta chains listed next were all sequenced from one sample in a study of Graves' ophthalmopathy and Graves' hyperthyroidism. Scientists amplified the TCR beta CDR3 regions from RNA transcripts. HTBI-primed RT-PCR formed the first round, and a multiplex PCR formed the second. Each CDR3 protein is one row after TCRdb ran MiXCR on the multiplex PCR reads. This table has just over 600,000 distinct CDR3 sequences, 22% appearing once. The source material was peripheral blood. These receptors originate from a woman aged 18-35 years with stable Graves' hyperthyroidism. Some clones in this sample may be carry-over from other donors' samples.

This clonotype was seen a handful of times. V usage is TRBV6-1 and J usage is TRBJ2-7; 11 bases fit TRBD1. Per the germline V gene, CDR1 is MNHNS and CDR2 is SASEGT. The CDR3 consists of 14 residues. Germline trimming cut 5 bases from V and 7 bases from J; bases unmatched to any gene: 7. CDR3 sequence reads: CASSPGQGVLEQYF. CDR3 DNA sequence: TGTGCCAGCAGTCCGGGACAGGGGGTTCTGGAGCAGTACTTC.

The chain is built from TRBV6-1 and TRBJ1-2, with D perhaps TRBD1 (6 bases). The length of the CDR3 is 14 residues. Trimming took off 5 bases at V and 7 bases at J, with 17 bases between the two ends. Germline V gene data show CDR1 as MNHNS and CDR2 as SASEGT. CDR3 nucleotide sequence: TGTGCCAGCAGTCCCACCCGGACAGTCGGTGGCTACACCTTC. Translated: CASSPTRTVGGYTF.

This clonotype was counted only a few times. The chain employs TRBV18 and TRBJ1-1; a weak D match, TRBD1 (6 bases). Per the germline V gene, CDR1 is KGHSH and CDR2 is LQKENI. The CDR3 loop spans 14 amino acids. V was cut by 1 base and J by 1 base, with 7 bases left in between. The CDR3 reads CASSPQDRNTEAFF. CDR3 bases: TGTGCCAGCTCACCACAGGACAGGAACACTGAAGCTTTCTTT.

The CDR3 reads CASSSRVGYGYTF. Written as DNA, the CDR3 is TGCGCCAGCAGCTCCAGGGTGGGCTATGGCTACACCTTC. V gene TRBV5-1 combines with J gene TRBJ1-2; TRBD1 is a possible D gene (5 bases). Trimming took 3 bases from V and 4 from J, leaving 10 bases between them. The germline CDR1 and CDR2 sequences are SGHRS and YFSETQ. The CDR3 sequence is 13 residues long.

In its sample, this clonotype was seen many times. The chain employs TRBV20-1 and TRBJ1-6; D gene unclear. V was pared by 1 base and J by 3 bases, with 4 bases between. The CDR3 runs to 13 residues. CDR1 and CDR2 (germline): DFQATT, SNEGSKA (reference sequence). CDR3 amino acids: CSARGHYNSPLHF. CDR3 sequence (DNA): TGCAGTGCTAGAGGACACTATAATTCACCCCTCCACTTT.

This clonotype was seen repeatedly, ten times or more. The chain combines TRBV6-1 with TRBJ1-1; 8 bases match TRBD1. The CDR3 has 14 residues. The junction had 7 bases not matched to a gene; V was cut back by 7 bases and J by 3 bases. Germline assignment: CDR1 MNHNS and CDR2 SASEGT. CDR3 bases: TGTGCCAGCACACAGGGGGACCCTCACACTGAAGCTTTCTTT. This sequence encodes CASTQGDPHTEAFF.

At least ten counts were recorded for this clonotype. The rearrangement joins TRBV30 to TRBJ2-5, with a weak D call TRBD2 (5 bases). The CDR3 covers 13 residues. Trimming removed 2 bases at V and 2 bases at J, with 9 bases between. Germline V gives CDR1 GTSNPN, CDR2 SVGIG (reference sequence). The CDR3 DNA sequence: TGTGCCTGGAGTCAGAGGGATCAAGAGACCCAGTACTTC. It translates to CAWSQRDQETQYF.

The rearrangement uses TRBV6-2 or TRBV6-3 and TRBJ1-5; D ambiguous. V was pared by 5 bases and J by 3 bases, with 14 bases between. The CDR3 covers 15 residues. Germline CDR1 MNHEY, CDR2 SVGEGT. CDR3 sequence reads: CASSAHIPANQPQHF. The CDR3 DNA follows: TGTGCCAGCAGTGCTCACATCCCGGCCAATCAGCCCCAGCATTTT.

This clonotype was seen a handful of times. The CDR3 region has the DNA TGTGCCAGCAGTGAAGCCCAGGTGGAATTCGGGGAGCTGTTTTTT. It is translated as CASSEAQVEFGELFF. V is TRBV6-1 and J is TRBJ2-2; no firm D call. In germline, CDR1 is MNHNS, CDR2 SASEGT. The CDR3 has 15 residues. V shed 0 bases and J shed 7 bases, with 12 bases lying between them.

This clonotype was detected many times. Written as DNA, the CDR3 is TGTGCCTGGAACGAGGGACAGGGCTTCAATCAGCCCCAGCATTTT. This encodes CAWNEGQGFNQPQHF. The chain couples TRBV30 to TRBJ1-5; 9 nucleotides match TRBD1. CDR3 length equals 15 residues. Per germline, CDR1 GTSNPN and CDR2 SVGIG (reference sequence). V was clipped by 4 bases and J by 3 bases; unmatched bases: 7.

The rearrangement links TRBV30 to TRBJ2-1, with TRBD1 matching over 10 bases. The CDR3 contains 13 residues. Germline V gene data show CDR1 as GTSNPN and CDR2 as SVGIG (reference sequence). The V gene end was trimmed by 3 bases and the J gene end by 5 bases; junction bases not matched to a gene: 1. In DNA, the CDR3 is TGTGCCTGGAGAGGACAGGGGGACAATGAGCAGTTCTTC. This codes for CAWRGQGDNEQFF.

This clonotype was seen only a few times. The genes are TRBV6-2 or TRBV6-3 and TRBJ1-2; D is unclear. The CDR3 sequence is 12 residues long. Germline CDR1 reads MNHEY; CDR2 reads SVGEGT. Deletions cut 6 bases from V and 8 bases from J, with 13 bases between. CDR3 DNA: TGTGCCAGCAGGGGCGATGTAGGAGGCTACACCTTC. Protein sequence: CASRGDVGGYTF.

V gene TRBV6-5 combines with J gene TRBJ2-7; the match to TRBD2 covers 7 bases. In germline, CDR1 is MNHEY, CDR2 SVGAGI. The CDR3 totals 14 residues. Unmatched junction bases numbered 5, after V lost 2 bases and J lost 4 bases. The CDR3 loop is CASSYGGSRYEQYF. CDR3 nucleotide sequence: TGTGCCAGCAGTTACGGCGGGAGTAGGTACGAGCAGTACTTC.

The sample holds a few counts of this clonotype. The V and J genes are TRBV2 and TRBJ2-7; no firm D call. V lost 3 bases and J 1 base, leaving 10 bases between the germline ends. The CDR3 contains 14 residues. CDR1 is SNHLY and CDR2 is FYNNEI in the germline V gene. CDR3 protein: CASSDRPASYEQYF. CDR3 DNA sequence: TGTGCCAGCAGTGACCGCCCAGCGTCCTACGAGCAGTACTTC.

The CDR3 nucleotides are TGTGCCAGTAGTATTGGGGGACAGACTGAAGCTTTCTTT. This codes for CASSIGGQTEAFF. The chain carries TRBV19 and TRBJ1-1, with 7 bases aligning to TRBD1. This CDR3 contains 13 residues. The germline V gene encodes CDR1 LNHDA and CDR2 SQIVND (reference sequence). The ends lost 3 bases at V and 5 bases at J; junction bases unmatched: 3.

This clonotype was recorded at least ten times. The gene calls are TRBV6-5 and TRBJ1-1; D possibly corresponds to TRBD1 (5 bases). CDR1 MNHEY and CDR2 SVGAGI come from the germline V gene. Trimming removed 5 bases at V and 0 bases at J, with 13 bases between. The CDR3 has 15 amino acids. CDR3 bases: TGTGCCAGCAGTAGGGCAGGGTTCGTGAACACTGAAGCTTTCTTT. This translates into CASSRAGFVNTEAFF.

The gene calls are TRBV11-2 and TRBJ2-5, with D perhaps TRBD2 (6 bases). The CDR3 totals 13 residues. Trimming removed 4 bases at V and 1 base at J, with 7 bases between. In germline, CDR1 is SGHAT, CDR2 FQNNGV. CDR3 residues: CASSSTSQETQYF. Written as DNA, the CDR3 is TGTGCCAGCAGCTCGACTAGCCAAGAGACCCAGTACTTC.

This clonotype was picked up many times. The gene calls are TRBV5-1 and TRBJ2-7; TRBD2 aligns across 9 bases. CDR3 size: 16 residues. Trimming took 2 bases from V and 1 from J; bases not matched to a gene: 7. CDR1 is SGHRS and CDR2 is YFSETQ in the germline V gene. The CDR3, as DNA: TGCGCCAGCAGCTTAGGTGGGACTAGCAGATCCTACGAGCAGTACTTC. It encodes CASSLGGTSRSYEQYF.

This clonotype has at least ten counts. The CDR3 loop is CASSLTYNYGYTF. CDR3 nucleotides: TGTGCCAGCAGCTTGACATATAACTATGGCTACACCTTC. This sequence joins TRBV6-5 and TRBJ1-2; D remains ambiguous. The germline gives CDR1 MNHEY, CDR2 SVGAGI. Trimming left V 6 bases short and J 1 base short, with 9 bases between. This CDR3 is 13 amino acids long.

This clonotype showed up many times. The gene calls are TRBV6-2 or TRBV6-3 and TRBJ2-7; D is perhaps TRBD2 (6 bases). The ends were cut back, 6 bases at V and 5 bases at J, with 11 bases in the middle. Germline V lookup: CDR1 MNHEY, CDR2 SVGEGT. The CDR3 sequence is 12 residues long. Written as DNA, the CDR3 is TGTGCCAGCAGAGGAGGGGAGAACGAGCAGTACTTC. The encoded protein is CASRGGENEQYF.